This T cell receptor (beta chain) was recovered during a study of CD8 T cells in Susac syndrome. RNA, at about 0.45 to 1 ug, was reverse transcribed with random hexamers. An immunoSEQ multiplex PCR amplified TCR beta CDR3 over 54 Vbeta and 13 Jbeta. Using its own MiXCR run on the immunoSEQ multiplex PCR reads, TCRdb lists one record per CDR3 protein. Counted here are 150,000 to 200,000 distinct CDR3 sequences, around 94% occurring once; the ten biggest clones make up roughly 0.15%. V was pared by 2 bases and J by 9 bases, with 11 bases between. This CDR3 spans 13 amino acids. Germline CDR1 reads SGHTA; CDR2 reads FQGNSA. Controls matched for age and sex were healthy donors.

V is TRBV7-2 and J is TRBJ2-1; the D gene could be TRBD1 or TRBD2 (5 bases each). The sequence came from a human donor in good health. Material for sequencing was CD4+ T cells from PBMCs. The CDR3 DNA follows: TGTGCCAGCAGCTTAACGAGGGGCACTGAGCAGTTCTTC. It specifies CASSLTRGTEQFF.